The clone carrying this TCR beta chain was observed a handful of times. Its antigen remains unidentified. The data were taken from a study of CD8+ T cells in alopecia areata. General observations from the study: The study found higher clonality in lesional than normal scalp, especially in alopecia totalis/universalis. Patients showed less clear TCR sequence sharing than mice, possibly partly because of HLA diversity.

Researchers gathered lesional scalp punch biopsies and peripheral blood from patients with alopecia areata. Sorting of CD4+ and CD8+ T cells was performed on PBMCs. The CDR3 consists of 14 residues. From germline, CDR1 is SEHNR and CDR2 FQNEAQ (reference sequence). The ends were cut back, 1 base at V and 3 bases at J, with 10 bases in the middle. Following RNA extraction, reverse transcription yielded cDNA that acted as the sequencing template. Data came from immunoSEQ multiplex PCR; TCRdb stores just in-frame clones and leaves some out. Of 65,000 to 100,000 clones in the sample, roughly 47% were seen once.

The TCR comes from a human donor with alopecia areata. The V gene is TRBV7-9, the J gene TRBJ2-7; D uncertain. The sequencing input was NKG2D-high CD8+ T cells sorted from blood. The CDR3 loop reads CASSLVPENYEQYF. CDR3 bases: TGTGCCAGCAGCTTAGTTCCTGAGAACTACGAGCAGTACTTC.